One and the same sample provided the 18 T cell receptor beta chains below, sequenced in a study of T cells expressing NK-cell markers. For each CDR3 protein, TCRdb gives one entry from its re-call of the 5' RACE reads, without DNA. In all, the sample yields 500,000 or so distinct CDR3 sequences. The sequenced sample was blood T cells: a sorted CD56 or NKG2C T cell subset, CD4+ or CD8+ T cells, or bulk PBMC T cells (not recorded which). These receptors all stem from a man younger than 30 in good health.

V and J are TRBV6-2 or TRBV6-3 and TRBJ2-3; the D gene TCRdb calls, TRBD1, cannot be checked with no DNA. This CDR3 contains 15 residues. Germline V gene lookup returns CDR1 MNHEY and CDR2 SVGEGT. This chain's CDR3 is CASSYWDSRTDTQYF.

The chain has TRBV9 and TRBJ2-3; TCRdb calls TRBD2, which cannot be checked without DNA. This CDR3 has 16 amino acids. Germline CDR1 reads SGDLS; CDR2 reads YYNGEE. The CDR3 here is CASSPRTSRSTDTQYF.

This CDR3 is CASSLWGGEMDTEAFF. This chain links TRBV11-3 with TRBJ1-1; without DNA, the TCRdb call of TRBD1 cannot be checked. Germline CDR1 and CDR2: SGHNT and YENEEA. CDR3 size: 16 residues.

The chain uses TRBV24-1 and TRBJ2-2; lacking DNA, the TRBD1 call made by TCRdb goes unchecked. Germline V gene lookup returns CDR1 KGHDR and CDR2 SFDVKD. This CDR3 is 17 amino acids long. The CDR3 loop is CATSEPNGGPNTGELFF.

V gene TRBV7-2 combines with J gene TRBJ2-7. This CDR3 comprises 13 residues. Germline loops: CDR1 SGHTA, CDR2 FQGNSA. CDR3: CASTLRSSYEQYF.

The chain recombines TRBV29-1 with TRBJ1-2; the D call from TCRdb, TRBD1, cannot be confirmed without DNA. In germline, CDR1 is SQVTM, CDR2 ANQGSEA. The CDR3 covers 13 residues. CDR3 in amino acids: CSVKDRASYGYTF.

The chain employs TRBV4-3 and TRBJ2-1; with no DNA, the TCRdb D assignment of TRBD2 cannot be verified. The CDR3 totals 15 residues. Germline V gene data show CDR1 as LGHNA and CDR2 as YSLEER. CDR3 sequence reads: CASSPLAASLDEQFF.

The chain uses TRBV6-5 and TRBJ1-6; TCRdb proposes TRBD1, but this gene call is untestable without DNA. The length of the CDR3 is 15 residues. Germline V CDR1 and CDR2: MNHEY, SVGAGI. The CDR3 spells CATLPGQSYNSPLHF.

The genes are TRBV10-3 and TRBJ2-5; TCRdb returns TRBD2, unconfirmable since there is no DNA. The germline V gene encodes CDR1 ENHRY and CDR2 SYGVKD. This CDR3 contains 15 residues. CDR3 residues: CAISASGPVSETQYF.

The V call is TRBV28, the J call TRBJ1-5; as DNA is missing, the TRBD1 call by TCRdb cannot be tested. There are 14 residues in the CDR3. CDR1 and CDR2 from the germline V gene are MDHEN and SYDVKM. Here the CDR3 reads CATGESGARQPQHF.

The chain employs TRBV7-3 and TRBJ2-3; TCRdb designates TRBD1, a call that cannot be tested without DNA. CDR3 size: 17 residues. CDR1 is SGHTA, CDR2 FQGTGA, per germline. The CDR3 region is CASSLAASGQGTDTQYF.

This chain links TRBV7-9 with TRBJ2-3; without DNA, the TCRdb call of TRBD1 cannot be checked. Per the germline V gene, CDR1 is SEHNR and CDR2 is FQNEAQ (reference sequence). The CDR3 extends over 15 amino acids. Here the CDR3 reads CASSFEQDNTDTQYF.

The J gene is TRBJ2-5, the V gene TRBV10-2; TCRdb returns TRBD2, unconfirmable since there is no DNA. The CDR3 is made up of 13 amino acids. In germline, CDR1 is WSHSY, CDR2 SAAADI. CDR3 sequence: CASVAGGSGTQYF.

The rearrangement links TRBV5-6 to TRBJ2-7; TCRdb's assignment of TRBD1 cannot be checked, as there is no DNA. The CDR3 spans 15 residues. From germline, CDR1 is SGHDT and CDR2 YYEEEE. CDR3 in amino acids: CASSFSPAGAYEQYF.

CDR3 protein: CATSAGTGAGGEQYF. The chain links TRBV24-1 to TRBJ2-7; TCRdb reports TRBD1, a call that lacks DNA to check it against. Germline loops: CDR1 KGHDR, CDR2 SFDVKD. CDR3 size: 15 residues.

This chain joins TRBV14 and TRBJ2-1. The CDR3 is 11 residues long. Looked up from germline, CDR1 is SGHDN and CDR2 is FVKESK. The CDR3 protein is CASSHNNEQFF.

The J gene is TRBJ2-3, the V gene TRBV10-3; TCRdb returns TRBD1, unconfirmable since there is no DNA. Per the germline V gene, CDR1 is ENHRY and CDR2 is SYGVKD. This CDR3 has 14 residues. CDR3 protein: CAISRQGASDTQYF.

The chain is built from TRBV27 and TRBJ1-5; the D gene TCRdb calls, TRBD1, cannot be checked with no DNA. Germline V gives CDR1 MNHEY, CDR2 SMNVEV (reference sequence). The CDR3 extends over 15 amino acids. The CDR3 sequence: CASSWDAIGNQPQHF.